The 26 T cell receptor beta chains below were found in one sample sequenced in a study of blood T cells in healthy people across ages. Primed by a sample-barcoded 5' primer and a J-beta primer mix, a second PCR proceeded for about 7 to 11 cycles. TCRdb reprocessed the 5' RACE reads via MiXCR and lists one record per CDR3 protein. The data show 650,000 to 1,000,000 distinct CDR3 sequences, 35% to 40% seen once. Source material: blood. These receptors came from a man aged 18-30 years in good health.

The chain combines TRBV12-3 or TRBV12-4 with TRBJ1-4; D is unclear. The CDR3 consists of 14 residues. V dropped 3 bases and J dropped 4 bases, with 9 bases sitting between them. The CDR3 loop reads CASSLRQDNEKLFF. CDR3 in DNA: TGTGCCAGCAGTTTGCGGCAGGATAATGAAAAACTGTTTTTT.

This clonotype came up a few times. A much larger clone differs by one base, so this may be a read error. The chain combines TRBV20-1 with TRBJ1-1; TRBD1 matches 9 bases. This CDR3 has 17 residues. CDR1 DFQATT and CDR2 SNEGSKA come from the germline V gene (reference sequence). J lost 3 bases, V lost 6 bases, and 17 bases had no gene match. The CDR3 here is CSAPERTGVAGDTEAFF. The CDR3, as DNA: TGCAGTGCGCCGGAACGGACAGGGGTCGCGGGGGACACTGAAGCTTTCTTT.

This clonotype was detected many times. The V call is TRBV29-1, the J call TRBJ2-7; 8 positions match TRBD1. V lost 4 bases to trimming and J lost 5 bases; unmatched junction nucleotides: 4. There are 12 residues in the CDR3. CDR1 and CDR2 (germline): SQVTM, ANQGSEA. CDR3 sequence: CSVADRENEQYF. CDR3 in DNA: TGCAGCGTTGCGGACAGGGAGAACGAGCAGTACTTC.

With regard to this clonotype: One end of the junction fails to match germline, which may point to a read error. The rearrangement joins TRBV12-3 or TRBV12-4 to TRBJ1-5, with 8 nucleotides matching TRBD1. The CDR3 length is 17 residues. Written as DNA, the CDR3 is TGTGCCGGCAGTTTTTGGTTGAGGACAGGGAAGAATCAGCCCCAGCATTTT. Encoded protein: CAGSFWLRTGKNQPQHF.

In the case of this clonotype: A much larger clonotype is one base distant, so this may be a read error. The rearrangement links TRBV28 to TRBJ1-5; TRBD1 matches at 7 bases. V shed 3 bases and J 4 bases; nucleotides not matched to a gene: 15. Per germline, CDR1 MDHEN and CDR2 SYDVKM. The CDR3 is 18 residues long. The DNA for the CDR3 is TGTGCCAGCAGTTTGGGGGGAGACCCGACAGGGTTTAATCAGCCCCAGCATTTT. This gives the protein CASSLGGDPTGFNQPQHF.

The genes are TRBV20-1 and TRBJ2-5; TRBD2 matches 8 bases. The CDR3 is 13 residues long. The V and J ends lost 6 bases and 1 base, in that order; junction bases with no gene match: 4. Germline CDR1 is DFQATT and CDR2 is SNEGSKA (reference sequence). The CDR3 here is CSATTSGQETQYF. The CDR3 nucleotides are TGCAGTGCCACAACTAGCGGCCAAGAGACCCAGTACTTC.

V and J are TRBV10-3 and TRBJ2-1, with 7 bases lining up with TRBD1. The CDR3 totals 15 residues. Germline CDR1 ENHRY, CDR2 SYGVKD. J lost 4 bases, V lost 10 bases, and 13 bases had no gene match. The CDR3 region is CASVETGEPYNEQFF. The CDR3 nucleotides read TGTGCCAGCGTGGAAACAGGGGAACCATACAATGAGCAGTTCTTC.

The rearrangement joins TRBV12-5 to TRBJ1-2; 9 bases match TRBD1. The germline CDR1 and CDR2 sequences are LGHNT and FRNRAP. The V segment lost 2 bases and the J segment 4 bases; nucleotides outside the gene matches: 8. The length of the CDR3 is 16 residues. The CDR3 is CASGLPNRGPGYGYTF. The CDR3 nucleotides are TGTGCTAGTGGTTTGCCCAACAGGGGGCCCGGCTATGGCTACACCTTC. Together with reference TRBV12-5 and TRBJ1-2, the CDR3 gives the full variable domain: DARVTQTPRHKVTEMGQEVTMRCQPILGHNTVFWYRQTMMQGLELLAYFRNRAPLDDSGMPKDRFSAEMPDATLATLKIQPSEPRDSAVYFCASGLPNRGPGYGYTFGSGTRLTVV.

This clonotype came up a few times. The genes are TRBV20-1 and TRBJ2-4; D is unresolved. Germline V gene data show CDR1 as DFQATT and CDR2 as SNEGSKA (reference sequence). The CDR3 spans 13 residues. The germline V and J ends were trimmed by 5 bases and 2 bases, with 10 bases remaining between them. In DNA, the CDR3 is TGCAGTGCTGGTCGTATCCCCAAAAACATTCAGTACTTC. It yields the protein CSAGRIPKNIQYF.

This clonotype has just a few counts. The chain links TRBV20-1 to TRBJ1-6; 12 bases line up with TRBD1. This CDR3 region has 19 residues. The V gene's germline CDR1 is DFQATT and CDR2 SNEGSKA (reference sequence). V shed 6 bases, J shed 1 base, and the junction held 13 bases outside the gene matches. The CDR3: CSAQAGTGGAGSYNSPLHF. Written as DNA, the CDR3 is TGCAGTGCGCAAGCCGGGACAGGGGGCGCTGGGTCCTATAATTCACCCCTCCACTTT.

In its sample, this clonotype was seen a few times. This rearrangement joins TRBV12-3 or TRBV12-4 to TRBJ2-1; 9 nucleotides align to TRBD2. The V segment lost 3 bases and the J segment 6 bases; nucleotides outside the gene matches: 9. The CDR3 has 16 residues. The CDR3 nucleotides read TGTGCCAGCAGTTTTCCCGCTAGCGGGGAAAGCAATGAGCAGTTCTTC. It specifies CASSFPASGESNEQFF.

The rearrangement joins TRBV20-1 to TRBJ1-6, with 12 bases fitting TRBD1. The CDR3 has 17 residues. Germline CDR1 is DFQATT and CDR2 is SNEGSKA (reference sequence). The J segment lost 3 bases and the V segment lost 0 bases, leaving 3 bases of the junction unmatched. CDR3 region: CSARDRDRGLYNSPLHF. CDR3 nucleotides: TGCAGTGCTAGAGACCGGGACAGGGGGCTCTATAATTCACCCCTCCACTTT.

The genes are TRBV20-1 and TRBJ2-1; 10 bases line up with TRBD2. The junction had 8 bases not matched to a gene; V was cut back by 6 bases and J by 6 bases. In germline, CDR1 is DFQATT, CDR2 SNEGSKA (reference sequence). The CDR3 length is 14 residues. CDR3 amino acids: CSALPSGGANEQFF. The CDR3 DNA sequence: TGCAGTGCCCTCCCCAGCGGGGGGGCCAATGAGCAGTTCTTC.

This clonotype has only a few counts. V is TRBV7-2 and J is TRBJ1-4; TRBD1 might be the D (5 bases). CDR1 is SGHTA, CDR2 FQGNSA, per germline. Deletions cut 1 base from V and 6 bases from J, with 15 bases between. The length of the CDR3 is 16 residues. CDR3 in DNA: TGTGCCAGCAGCTTAGAACCCCCTGGGGGGTATGAAAAACTGTTTTTT. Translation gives CASSLEPPGGYEKLFF.

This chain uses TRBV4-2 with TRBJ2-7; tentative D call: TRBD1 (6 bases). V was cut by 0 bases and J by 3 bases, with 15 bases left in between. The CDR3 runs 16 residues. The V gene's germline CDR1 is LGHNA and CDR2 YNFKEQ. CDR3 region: CASSQDHTGNFYEQYF. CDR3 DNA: TGTGCCAGCAGCCAAGACCATACAGGGAATTTCTACGAGCAGTACTTC.

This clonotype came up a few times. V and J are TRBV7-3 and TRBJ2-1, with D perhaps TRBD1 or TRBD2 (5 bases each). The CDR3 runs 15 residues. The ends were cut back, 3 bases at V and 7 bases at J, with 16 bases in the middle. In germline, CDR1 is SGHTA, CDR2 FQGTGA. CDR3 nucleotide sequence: TGTGCCAGCAGCTTTGGGGACCGCCAAACAAATGAGCAGTTCTTC. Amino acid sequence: CASSFGDRQTNEQFF.

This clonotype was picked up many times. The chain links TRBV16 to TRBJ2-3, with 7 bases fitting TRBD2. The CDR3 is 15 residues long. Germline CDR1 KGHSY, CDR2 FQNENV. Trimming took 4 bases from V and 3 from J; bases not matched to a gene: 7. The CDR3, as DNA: TGTGCCAGCAGCCCCCGTGGGGGGGAGACAGATACGCAGTATTTT. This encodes CASSPRGGETDTQYF.

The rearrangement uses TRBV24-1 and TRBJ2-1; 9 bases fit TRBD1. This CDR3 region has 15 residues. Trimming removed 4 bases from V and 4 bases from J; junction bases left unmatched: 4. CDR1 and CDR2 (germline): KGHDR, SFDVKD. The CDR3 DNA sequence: TGTGCCACCAGTGAGGGACAGGGTGGGTACAATGAGCAGTTCTTC. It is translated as CATSEGQGGYNEQFF.

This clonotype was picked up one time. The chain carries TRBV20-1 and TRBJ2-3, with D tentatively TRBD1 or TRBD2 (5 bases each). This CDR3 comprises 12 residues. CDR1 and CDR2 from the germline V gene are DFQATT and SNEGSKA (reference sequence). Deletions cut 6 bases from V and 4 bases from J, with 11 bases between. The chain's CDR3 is CSAGTGADTQYF. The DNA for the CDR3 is TGCAGTGCGGGGACGGGTGCAGATACGCAGTATTTT.

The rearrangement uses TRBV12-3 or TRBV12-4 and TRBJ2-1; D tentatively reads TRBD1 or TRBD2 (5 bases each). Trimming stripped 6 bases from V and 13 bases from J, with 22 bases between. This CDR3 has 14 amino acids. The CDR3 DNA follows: TGTGCCAGCAGGGGAGACAGTATGAAAGAGACCCAGTTCTTC. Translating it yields CASRGDSMKETQFF.

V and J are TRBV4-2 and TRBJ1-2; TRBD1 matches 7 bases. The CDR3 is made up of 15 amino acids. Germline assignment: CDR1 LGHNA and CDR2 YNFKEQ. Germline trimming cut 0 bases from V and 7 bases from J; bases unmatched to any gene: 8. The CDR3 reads CASSQDGTAGLGYTF. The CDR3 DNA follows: TGTGCCAGCAGCCAAGATGGGACAGCCGGACTTGGCTACACCTTC.

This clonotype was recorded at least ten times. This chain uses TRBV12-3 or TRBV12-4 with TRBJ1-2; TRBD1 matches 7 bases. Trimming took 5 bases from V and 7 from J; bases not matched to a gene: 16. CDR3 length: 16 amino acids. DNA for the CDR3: TGTGCCAGCAGTCCCCCCCAGACAGGGTTTATGGGTGGCTACACCTTC. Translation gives CASSPPQTGFMGGYTF.

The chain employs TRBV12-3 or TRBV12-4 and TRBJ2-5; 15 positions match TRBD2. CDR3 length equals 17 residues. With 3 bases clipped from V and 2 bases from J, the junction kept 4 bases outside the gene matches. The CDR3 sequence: CASSFGTSGGRQETQYF. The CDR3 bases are TGTGCCAGCAGTTTTGGGACTAGCGGGGGGCGGCAAGAGACCCAGTACTTC.

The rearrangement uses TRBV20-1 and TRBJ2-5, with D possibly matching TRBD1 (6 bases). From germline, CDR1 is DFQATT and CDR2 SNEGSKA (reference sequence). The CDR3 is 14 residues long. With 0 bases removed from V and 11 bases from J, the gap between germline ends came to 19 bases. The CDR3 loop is CSAREAPGDIEQYF. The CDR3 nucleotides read TGCAGTGCTAGAGAGGCTCCAGGGGATATTGAGCAGTACTTC.

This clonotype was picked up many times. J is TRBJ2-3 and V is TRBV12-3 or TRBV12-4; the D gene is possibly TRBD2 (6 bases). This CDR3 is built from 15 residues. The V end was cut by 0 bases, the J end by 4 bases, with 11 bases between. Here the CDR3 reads CASSLAGGRSDTQYF. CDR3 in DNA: TGTGCCAGCAGTTTAGCGGGGGGTCGTTCAGATACGCAGTATTTT.

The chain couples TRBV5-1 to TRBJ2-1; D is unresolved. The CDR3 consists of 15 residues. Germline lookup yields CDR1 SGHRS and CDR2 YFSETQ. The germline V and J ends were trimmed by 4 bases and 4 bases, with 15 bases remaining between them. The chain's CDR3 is CASSTSVTSYNEQFF. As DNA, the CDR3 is TGCGCCAGCAGCACGTCAGTAACCTCATACAATGAGCAGTTCTTC.